Following are 14 T cell receptor beta chains from one sample sequenced in a study of blood T cell repertoires in COVID-19 (dated by TCRdb to about 2020). The library was generated by the immunoSEQ multiplex PCR assay. Imported from immuneACCESS, the table was reduced by TCRdb to in-frame sequences with V and J called. These copies leave out some clones; in studies compared against another copy, an unresolved V gene accounts for under half, and the cause of the remainder is not known. Within this sample are under 300,000 clones, with less than 90% of them counted one time only. The top ten hold 2.5% to 3% of the sample. The sample was PBMCs or T cells enriched from blood (not recorded which). The origin of the receptors is a woman between 45 and 60 years old who had recovered from COVID-19.

This clone appeared a few times. The chain carries TRBV12-3 or TRBV12-4 and TRBJ1-4, with a tentative D call TRBD1 (5 bases). This CDR3 has 12 residues. V gave up 1 base and J gave up 13 bases, with 10 bases separating them. The CDR3, as DNA: TGTGCCAGCAGTTTAGTGGAGCAGGGACTGTTTTTT. Residues: CASSLVEQGLFF.

CDR3 in amino acids: CAWSVVNRGGGPLHF. The DNA for the CDR3 is TGTGCCTGGAGTGTAGTAAACAGGGGAGGAGGACCCCTCCACTTT. J is TRBJ1-6 and V is TRBV30, with 7 bases lining up with TRBD1. Looked up from germline, CDR1 is GTSNPN and CDR2 is SVGIG (reference sequence). Losses at the gene ends were 0 bases for V and 12 bases for J; bases not matched to a gene: 11. This CDR3 is built from 15 residues.

This clone was observed a single time. V usage is TRBV28 and J usage is TRBJ2-5, with 7 bases identical to TRBD1. Trimming removed 6 bases from V and 4 bases from J; junction bases left unmatched: 5. The CDR3 sequence is 13 residues long. Germline V gene lookup returns CDR1 MDHEN and CDR2 SYDVKM. CDR3 sequence: CASRRGGTETQYF. The CDR3 DNA reads TGTGCCAGCAGAAGAGGGGGCACAGAGACCCAGTACTTC.

The gene calls are TRBV5-4 and TRBJ1-2; 9 positions match TRBD1. V shed 5 bases, J shed 6 bases, and the junction held 5 bases outside the gene matches. Germline assignment: CDR1 SGHNT and CDR2 YYREEE (reference sequence). CDR3 size: 13 residues. DNA for the CDR3: TGTGCCAGCAGTCGACAGGGGGAGAATGGCTACACCTTC. Residues: CASSRQGENGYTF. Supplemented by reference TRBV5-4 and TRBJ1-2, the full variable domain reads ETGVTQSPTHLIKTRGQQVTLRCSSQSGHNTVSWYQQALGQGPQFIFQYYREEENGRGNFPPRFSGLQFPNYSSELNVNALELDDSALYLCASSRQGENGYTFGSGTRLTVV.

The rearrangement joins TRBV7-9 to TRBJ1-1, with TRBD1 matching over 7 bases. This CDR3 comprises 15 residues. The germline V gene has CDR1 SEHNR and CDR2 FQNEAQ (reference sequence). V was pared by 4 bases and J by 1 base, with 6 bases of the junction left unmatched. CDR3 loop: CASSSGGRKNTEAFF. The DNA for the CDR3 is TGTGCCAGCAGCTCAGGGGGGCGGAAGAACACTGAAGCTTTCTTT.

The chain couples TRBV30 to TRBJ2-5; D may be TRBD2 (5 bases). CDR3 length equals 17 residues. Trimming stripped 2 bases from V and 0 bases from J, with 19 bases between. The germline gives CDR1 GTSNPN, CDR2 SVGIG (reference sequence). CDR3 DNA: TGTGCCTGGAGTCGCCCCCCCCGGGATTCGTACCAAGAGACCCAGTACTTC. Translation gives CAWSRPPRDSYQETQYF.

This chain joins TRBV5-4 and TRBJ1-3; possibly TRBD1 for D (5 bases). The germline CDR1 and CDR2 sequences are SGHNT and YYREEE (reference sequence). The CDR3 loop spans 16 amino acids. With 0 bases removed from V and 3 bases from J, the gap between germline ends came to 13 bases. The CDR3 bases are TGTGCCAGCAGCTTGGGACGTAGGGGCGATGGAAACACCATATATTTT. As protein: CASSLGRRGDGNTIYF.

The chain recombines TRBV7-2 with TRBJ2-1, with 7 bases fitting TRBD2. Per the germline V gene, CDR1 is SGHTA and CDR2 is FQGNSA. V was clipped by 2 bases and J by 2 bases; unmatched bases: 6. There are 16 residues in the CDR3. The CDR3: CASSLSGAGTYNEQFF. DNA of the CDR3: TGTGCCAGCAGCTTAAGCGGGGCGGGAACCTACAATGAGCAGTTCTTC.

The J gene is TRBJ1-3, the V gene TRBV6-5, with 9 bases fitting TRBD1. CDR3 length equals 14 residues. The germline V gene has CDR1 MNHEY and CDR2 SVGAGI. V lost 6 bases, J lost 6 bases, and 6 bases stayed unmatched. The CDR3 DNA follows: TGTGCCAGCAGCCTCGACAGGGGGGTAAACACCATATATTTT. This sequence encodes CASSLDRGVNTIYF.

The count of this clone is one. The chain employs TRBV28 and TRBJ1-3; D gene unclear. The CDR3 loop spans 15 amino acids. Germline V gene lookup returns CDR1 MDHEN and CDR2 SYDVKM. Trimming stripped 2 bases from V and 2 bases from J, with 10 bases between. Here the CDR3 reads CASSLPQATGNTIYF. The CDR3 nucleotides read TGTGCCAGCAGTTTACCGCAGGCCACTGGAAACACCATATATTTT.

The chain combines TRBV28 with TRBJ2-3; 9 nucleotides agree with TRBD2. This CDR3 contains 17 residues. Unmatched junction bases numbered 11, after V lost 5 bases and J lost 2 bases. Per germline, CDR1 MDHEN and CDR2 SYDVKM. The CDR3 sequence: CASSPSLAGSITDTQYF. The DNA for the CDR3 is TGTGCCAGCAGTCCCAGCCTAGCGGGATCAATCACAGATACGCAGTATTTT.

The J gene is TRBJ2-3, the V gene TRBV4-1; 14 positions agree with TRBD2. Trimming at V came to 0 bases and at J to 6 bases, leaving 5 bases not matched to a gene. This CDR3 region has 17 residues. Germline loops: CDR1 MGHRA, CDR2 YSYEKL. CDR3 region: CASSQDGTSGSSDTQYF. The CDR3 DNA reads as TGCGCCAGCAGCCAAGATGGGACTAGCGGGAGTAGTGATACGCAGTATTTT.

The chain employs TRBV3-1 (or the pseudogene TRBV3-2) and TRBJ1-5, with unresolved D. There are 14 residues in the CDR3. Trimming shortened V by 5 bases and J by 3 bases, and 11 bases separated the two germline ends. Germline V CDR1 and CDR2: LGHDT, YNNKEL (reference sequence). CDR3 in amino acids: CASSVRVDNQPQHF. CDR3 sequence (DNA): TGTGCCAGCAGCGTGAGGGTAGACAATCAGCCCCAGCATTTT.

The chain combines TRBV18 with TRBJ1-1, with D possibly matching TRBD1 (5 bases). This CDR3 has 14 amino acids. In germline, CDR1 is KGHSH, CDR2 LQKENI. The V end lost 3 bases, the J end lost 8 bases, and 16 bases lay between the germline ends. The DNA for the CDR3 is TGTGCCAGCTCACCTCAGTGGGGCGAAATAGAAGCTTTCTTT. It translates to CASSPQWGEIEAFF.